A single sample gave rise to the 7 T cell receptor beta chains below, sequenced in a study of T cell responses to AZD1222 COVID-19 vaccine. The assay was immunoSEQ multiplex PCR, and TCRdb's table has in-frame clones only and misses some. This table has about 75,000 clones, 88% appearing once. The material sequenced was peripheral blood, taken 28 days after the second dose of the MenACWY control vaccine. The receptors were sampled from an adult who received the MenACWY meningococcal vaccine as a control.

This sequence joins TRBV7-8 and TRBJ2-3; TRBD2 aligns across 8 bases. Trimming took 7 bases from V and 8 from J; bases not matched to a gene: 11. Germline V gene data show CDR1 as SGHVS and CDR2 as FQNEAQ. This CDR3 comprises 14 residues. CDR3 coding DNA: TGTGCCAGCACCCCGGGGGGGGCGGGAGGTACGCAGTATTTT. Its protein is CASTPGGAGGTQYF.

The J gene is TRBJ2-7, the V gene TRBV4-2, with TRBD2 matching 8 bases. This CDR3 region has 17 residues. Germline V gives CDR1 LGHNA, CDR2 YNFKEQ. V lost 0 bases to trimming and J lost 0 bases; unmatched junction nucleotides: 7. Here the CDR3 reads CASSQDQGGGRSYEQYF. The CDR3 nucleotides read TGTGCCAGCAGCCAAGATCAGGGCGGGGGGCGCTCCTACGAGCAGTACTTC.

The V and J genes are TRBV5-6 and TRBJ2-1, with a weak D call TRBD2 (5 bases). In germline, CDR1 is SGHDT, CDR2 YYEEEE. V was trimmed by 0 bases and J by 1 base, leaving 8 bases between them. The CDR3 totals 15 residues. As DNA, the CDR3 is TGTGCCAGCAGCTTGGGAGGGCGGTCCTACAATGAGCAGTTCTTC. It is translated as CASSLGGRSYNEQFF.

The sample holds one count of this clone. The chain recombines TRBV28 with TRBJ2-6; 8 bases are a match to TRBD1. Trimming cost V 3 bases and J 1 base; bases outside gene matches: 2. Germline V gene data show CDR1 as MDHEN and CDR2 as SYDVKM. The CDR3 has 16 residues. The DNA for the CDR3 is TGTGCCAGCAGTTTGGGACAGGTGTCTGGGGCCAACGTCCTGACTTTC. Translation gives CASSLGQVSGANVLTF.

A single count supports this clone. The V gene is TRBV6-5, the J gene TRBJ1-5, with D maybe TRBD1 (6 bases). V shed 0 bases and J shed 4 bases, with 10 bases lying between them. This CDR3 comprises 15 residues. CDR1 and CDR2 (germline): MNHEY, SVGAGI. The CDR3 protein is CASSYSTGRNQPQHF. CDR3 coding DNA: TGTGCCAGCAGTTACTCAACAGGGCGGAATCAGCCCCAGCATTTT.

This rearrangement joins TRBV7-2 to TRBJ1-6; 7 bases map to TRBD1. The CDR3 is 16 residues long. Germline trimming cut 6 bases from V and 1 base from J; bases unmatched to any gene: 6. Germline V gives CDR1 SGHTA, CDR2 FQGNSA. The CDR3 here is CASRRTGGSYNSPLHF. The CDR3 coding sequence is TGTGCCAGCAGACGGACAGGCGGGTCCTATAATTCACCCCTCCACTTT.

This clone was observed a handful of times. The chain carries TRBV6-5 and TRBJ2-7; D might be TRBD1 or TRBD2, each matching 5 bases. The CDR3 is 15 residues long. CDR1 is MNHEY, CDR2 SVGAGI, per germline. V was shortened by 7 bases and J by 5 bases, with 21 bases between the two germline ends. DNA of the CDR3: TGTGCCAGCACCAAAGGTGGGGGACCCCACGACGAGCAGTACTTC. Residues: CASTKGGGPHDEQYF.